Following are 26 T cell receptor beta chains from one sample sequenced in a study of blood T cell dynamics during melanoma immunotherapy. Their antigen targets remain unknown. As to time point: week 3, after first cycle of checkpoint inhibitor. TIE cells were CD3+ CD4- CD8+ CD45RA- CD45RO-high CD27- CCR7- memory T cells. Sequencing used immunoSEQ multiplex PCR; TCRdb keeps in-frame clones, though not all of them. The profile shows 800 to 1,000 clones, approximately 79% of them singletons. Study observations and caveats: Among sorted CD8+ subsets, immune-effector cells had the highest clonality and cell-free DNA similarity.

The sample consisted of CD8+ T cells from blood, taken from a patient treated with checkpoint blockade. Every receptor here comes from a human donor with melanoma.

This clone was counted a few times. The chain links TRBV19 to TRBJ1-2, with D unclear. CDR1 and CDR2 from the germline V gene are LNHDA and SQIVND (reference sequence). CDR3 length: 15 amino acids. V was clipped by 1 base and J by 6 bases, with 15 bases between them. CDR3 protein: CASSIGREPWDGYTF. CDR3 nucleotides: TGTGCCAGTAGTATAGGACGGGAACCATGGGATGGCTACACCTTC.

The chain employs TRBV4-3 and TRBJ2-7; 7 nucleotides agree with TRBD1. The ends lost 0 bases at V and 4 bases at J; junction bases unmatched: 9. The CDR3 runs 16 residues. In germline, CDR1 is LGHNA, CDR2 YSLEER. In DNA, the CDR3 is TGCGCCAGCAGCCAAGAAGCGGTGACAGGGCTTTACGAGCAGTACTTC. Protein: CASSQEAVTGLYEQYF.

The rearrangement links TRBV30 to TRBJ1-2, with 8 bases aligning to TRBD1. Germline lookup yields CDR1 GTSNPN and CDR2 SVGIG (reference sequence). The CDR3 has 13 residues. Germline trimming cut 0 bases from V and 8 bases from J; bases unmatched to any gene: 5. CDR3 residues: CAWSVDRVYGYTF. The DNA for the CDR3 is TGTGCCTGGAGTGTGGACAGGGTTTACGGCTACACCTTC.

This chain's CDR3 is CASSEGVGVATYEQYF. The CDR3 nucleotides read TGTGCCAGCAGTGAAGGGGTGGGAGTAGCAACCTACGAGCAGTACTTC. The V gene is TRBV6-1, the J gene TRBJ2-7; weak D call: TRBD2 (5 bases). The CDR3 loop spans 16 amino acids. Germline V gene lookup returns CDR1 MNHNS and CDR2 SASEGT. V lost 1 base, J lost 2 bases, and 15 bases lay in between.

This chain joins TRBV7-9 and TRBJ2-6; a possible D gene is TRBD2 (6 bases). The V end lost 1 base, the J end lost 0 bases, and 13 bases lay between the germline ends. Germline-derived CDR1 and CDR2 are SEHNR and FQNEAQ (reference sequence). The CDR3 is made up of 18 amino acids. DNA of the CDR3: TGTGCCAGCAGCTTAGTTTTCGACGGGAGCTCTGGGGCCAACGTCCTGACTTTC. The encoded protein is CASSLVFDGSSGANVLTF.

The chain combines TRBV13 with TRBJ1-6; TRBD1 might be the D (6 bases). There are 15 residues in the CDR3. With 5 bases removed from V and 4 bases from J, the gap between germline ends came to 12 bases. In germline, CDR1 is PRHDT, CDR2 FYEKMQ (reference sequence). CDR3 residues: CASSLRQDYNSPLHF. The CDR3 DNA reads TGTGCCAGCAGCCTTAGACAGGATTATAATTCACCCCTCCACTTT.

DNA for the CDR3: TGTGCCAGCAGTGTAGCGACGGATGAGCAGTTCTTC. As protein: CASSVATDEQFF. This chain uses TRBV25-1 with TRBJ2-1; maybe TRBD2 (5 bases). Trimming pared 4 bases from V and 8 bases from J, leaving 9 bases between. The CDR3 has 12 amino acids. The V gene's germline CDR1 is MGHDK and CDR2 SYGVNS.

The chain recombines TRBV9 with TRBJ1-3; the match to TRBD1 covers 8 bases. The germline V gene has CDR1 SGDLS and CDR2 YYNGEE. Trimming at V came to 3 bases and at J to 3 bases, leaving 2 bases not matched to a gene. CDR3 size: 14 residues. This CDR3 is CASSATGDGNTIYF. The CDR3 DNA follows: TGTGCCAGCAGCGCGACAGGGGATGGAAACACCATATATTTT.

This clone was seen only a few times. V is TRBV5-1 and J is TRBJ2-1, with 13 bases matching TRBD2. CDR1 SGHRS and CDR2 YFSETQ come from the germline V gene. Trimming cost V 4 bases and J 8 bases; bases outside gene matches: 6. The CDR3 consists of 15 residues. The CDR3 spells CASSRGLAGVDEQFF. DNA for the CDR3: TGCGCCAGCAGCCGTGGACTAGCGGGAGTAGATGAGCAGTTCTTC.

This chain links TRBV13 with TRBJ2-1; tentatively, D is TRBD2 (6 bases). The V end lost 8 bases, the J end lost 8 bases, and 22 bases lay between the germline ends. The CDR3 loop spans 15 amino acids. Per germline, CDR1 PRHDT and CDR2 FYEKMQ (reference sequence). The CDR3 coding sequence is TGTGCCAGCCGGGGGACCGAATTCGGACACGATGAGCAGTTCTTC. Translating it yields CASRGTEFGHDEQFF.

CDR3 nucleotides: TGTGCCAGCAGCTTCGGTAAAGGGGTCTATGGCTACACCTTC. This translates into CASSFGKGVYGYTF. The genes are TRBV5-8 and TRBJ1-2; TRBD1 is a possible D gene (5 bases). V was pared by 2 bases and J by 4 bases, with 12 bases between. Germline V gene lookup returns CDR1 SGHTS and CDR2 YDEGEE. The CDR3 has 14 residues.

The chain links TRBV6-1 to TRBJ1-5; D remains ambiguous. V was trimmed by 1 base and J by 0 bases, leaving 7 bases between them. This CDR3 comprises 15 residues. Germline values: CDR1 MNHNS, CDR2 SASEGT. CDR3: CASSEDPASNQPQHF. CDR3 in DNA: TGTGCCAGCAGTGAAGACCCTGCTAGCAATCAGCCCCAGCATTTT.

The V gene is TRBV27, the J gene TRBJ2-7, with TRBD2 identical over 7 bases. Germline V gene data show CDR1 as MNHEY and CDR2 as SMNVEV (reference sequence). J was trimmed by 6 bases and V by 0 bases; bases with no gene match: 8. The length of the CDR3 is 15 residues. CDR3 in DNA: TGTGCCAGCAGTTTATCCCGAGTCCCGGGGGGCGAGCAGTACTTC. Its translation is CASSLSRVPGGEQYF.

This clone was counted a single time. V gene TRBV10-3 combines with J gene TRBJ2-1, with D possibly being TRBD2 (5 bases). The CDR3 is 14 residues long. Trimming took 3 bases from V and 8 from J, leaving 14 bases between them. Germline V gene data show CDR1 as ENHRY and CDR2 as SYGVKD. The CDR3 loop reads CAISDQLDGHEQFF. The CDR3 bases are TGTGCCATCAGTGACCAACTAGACGGCCATGAGCAGTTCTTC.

The rearrangement uses TRBV5-6 and TRBJ2-7; possibly TRBD2 for D (7 bases). Deletions cut 4 bases from V and 2 bases from J, with 16 bases between. CDR3 length equals 15 residues. Germline CDR1 and CDR2: SGHDT and YYEEEE. The CDR3 spells CASSPMGGQPYEQYF. CDR3 bases: TGTGCCAGCAGCCCCATGGGGGGGCAGCCCTACGAGCAGTACTTC.

The V call is TRBV6-5, the J call TRBJ2-5; 7 nucleotides match TRBD1. The CDR3 extends over 14 amino acids. Trimming at V came to 4 bases and at J to 2 bases, leaving 4 bases not matched to a gene. Germline V CDR1 and CDR2: MNHEY, SVGAGI. CDR3 DNA: TGTGCCAGCAGTTGGACAGGACCGCAAGAGACCCAGTACTTC. Translated, it gives CASSWTGPQETQYF.

The chain uses TRBV28 and TRBJ1-2, with TRBD1 as a possible D gene (6 bases). CDR1 MDHEN and CDR2 SYDVKM come from the germline V gene. The CDR3 extends over 13 amino acids. V dropped 10 bases and J dropped 6 bases, with 18 bases sitting between them. CDR3 protein: CATSSAGAHGYTF. The CDR3, as DNA: TGTGCCACCTCTAGCGCAGGGGCGCATGGCTACACCTTC.

The genes are TRBV5-6 and TRBJ2-3; no clear D. Germline-derived CDR1 and CDR2 are SGHDT and YYEEEE. V was trimmed by 0 bases and J by 0 bases, leaving 8 bases between them. The CDR3 is 15 amino acids. CDR3 bases: TGTGCCAGCAGCTTGGTTTGGTCTAGCACAGATACGCAGTATTTT. Encoded protein: CASSLVWSSTDTQYF.

The chain links TRBV2 to TRBJ1-6, with 9 bases aligning to TRBD1. Germline CDR1 is SNHLY and CDR2 is FYNNEI. There are 15 residues in the CDR3. With 4 bases clipped from V and 5 bases from J, the junction kept 3 bases outside the gene matches. The chain's CDR3 is CASSAGTGNNSPLHF. CDR3 in DNA: TGTGCCAGCAGTGCCGGGACAGGGAATAATTCACCCCTCCACTTT.

The chain is built from TRBV15 and TRBJ1-3; possible D gene TRBD1, 5 bases. The V end lost 0 bases, the J end lost 1 base, and 16 bases lay between the germline ends. Germline CDR1 and CDR2: LNHNV and YYDKDF (reference sequence). This CDR3 region has 18 residues. DNA of the CDR3: TGTGCCACCAGCAGAGATGGGGCCGGAAGGACGTCTGGAAACACCATATATTTT. Amino acid sequence: CATSRDGAGRTSGNTIYF.

This clone was found a few times. Here the CDR3 reads CARHGNTEAFF. The CDR3 coding sequence is TGTGCCAGACACGGGAACACTGAAGCTTTCTTT. The V and J genes are TRBV19 and TRBJ1-1; no clear D gene. The CDR3 totals 11 residues. The germline gives CDR1 LNHDA, CDR2 SQIVND (reference sequence). V lost 9 bases, J lost 1 base, and 6 bases lay in between.

The chain combines TRBV12-5 with TRBJ2-1; D unclear. V was shortened by 5 bases and J by 4 bases, with 27 bases between the two germline ends. The CDR3 consists of 19 residues. CDR1 LGHNT and CDR2 FRNRAP come from the germline V gene. The CDR3 loop is CASGTTLGKDPTPYNEQFF. CDR3 nucleotides: TGTGCTAGTGGTACCACCCTCGGCAAGGACCCAACACCTTACAATGAGCAGTTCTTC.

The V gene is TRBV28, the J gene TRBJ2-7; 10 nucleotides align to TRBD1. The V segment lost 6 bases and the J segment 6 bases; nucleotides outside the gene matches: 5. The CDR3 contains 13 residues. CDR1 MDHEN and CDR2 SYDVKM come from the germline V gene. The CDR3 loop is CASSSTGGLEQYF. In DNA form, the CDR3 reads TGTGCCAGCAGCTCGACAGGGGGCCTCGAGCAGTACTTC.

V is TRBV27 and J is TRBJ2-1; D remains unclear. V was clipped by 6 bases and J by 5 bases, with 8 bases between them. This CDR3 has 12 amino acids. Germline CDR1 MNHEY, CDR2 SMNVEV (reference sequence). The CDR3 spells CASSKTDNEQFF. The CDR3 bases are TGTGCCAGCAGCAAAACCGACAATGAGCAGTTCTTC.

The V call is TRBV6-5, the J call TRBJ1-1; D might be TRBD1 (5 bases). The CDR3 sequence is 13 residues long. With 4 bases removed from V and 4 bases from J, the gap between germline ends came to 10 bases. Per germline, CDR1 MNHEY and CDR2 SVGAGI. CDR3 residues: CASSWRGGTEAFF. Written as DNA, the CDR3 is TGTGCCAGCAGTTGGAGGGGTGGCACTGAAGCTTTCTTT.

V is TRBV4-2 and J is TRBJ2-1; D not resolved. Trimming stripped 1 base from V and 0 bases from J, with 13 bases between. The germline V gene encodes CDR1 LGHNA and CDR2 YNFKEQ. The CDR3 has 17 amino acids. The CDR3 DNA is TGTGCCAGCAGCCAAGGAGACGGGCTTAGCTCCTACAATGAGCAGTTCTTC. It specifies CASSQGDGLSSYNEQFF.